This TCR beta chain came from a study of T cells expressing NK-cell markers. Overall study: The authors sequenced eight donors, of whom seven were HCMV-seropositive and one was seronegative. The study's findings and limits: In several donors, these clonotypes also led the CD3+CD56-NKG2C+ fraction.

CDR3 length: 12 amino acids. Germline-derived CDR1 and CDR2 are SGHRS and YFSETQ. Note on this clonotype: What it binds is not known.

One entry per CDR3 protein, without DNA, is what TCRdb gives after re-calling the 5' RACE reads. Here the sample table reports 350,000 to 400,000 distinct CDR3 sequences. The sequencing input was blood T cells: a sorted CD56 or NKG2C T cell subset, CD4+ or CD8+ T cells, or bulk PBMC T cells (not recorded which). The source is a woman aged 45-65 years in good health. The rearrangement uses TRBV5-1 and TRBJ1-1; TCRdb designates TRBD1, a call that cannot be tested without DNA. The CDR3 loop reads CASSIDGGQAFF. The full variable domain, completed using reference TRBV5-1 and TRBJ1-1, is KAGVTQTPRYLIKTRGQQVTLSCSPISGHRSVSWYQQTPGQGLQFLFEYFSETQRNKGNFPGRFSGRQFSNSRSEMNVSTLELGDSALYLCASSIDGGQAFFGQGTRLTVV.